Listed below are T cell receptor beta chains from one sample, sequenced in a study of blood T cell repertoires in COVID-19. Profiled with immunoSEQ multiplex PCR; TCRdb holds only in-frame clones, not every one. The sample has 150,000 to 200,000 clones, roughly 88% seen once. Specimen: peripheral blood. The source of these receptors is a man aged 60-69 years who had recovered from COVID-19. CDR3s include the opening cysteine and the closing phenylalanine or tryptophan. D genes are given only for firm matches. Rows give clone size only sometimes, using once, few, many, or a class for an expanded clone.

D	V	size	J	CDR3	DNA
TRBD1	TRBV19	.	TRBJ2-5	CASSETGGETQYF	TGTGCCAGTAGCGAAACAGGGGGAGAGACCCAGTACTTC
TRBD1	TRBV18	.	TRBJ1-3	CASSDRVSGNTIYF	TGTGCCAGCTCCGACAGGGTCTCGGGAAACACCATATATTTT
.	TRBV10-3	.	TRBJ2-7	CAISVGRAYYEQYF	TGTGCCATCAGTGTTGGCAGGGCTTATTACGAGCAGTACTTC
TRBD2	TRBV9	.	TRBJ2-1	CASSASGGSIYNEQFF	TGTGCCAGCAGCGCCAGCGGGGGGAGTATTTACAATGAGCAGTTCTTC
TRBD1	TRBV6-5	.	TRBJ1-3	CASLDRVGFGNTIYF	TGTGCCAGCTTGGACAGGGTCGGCTTCGGAAACACCATATATTTT
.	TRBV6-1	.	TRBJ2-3	CASSEAPGTQYF	TGTGCCAGCAGTGAAGCTCCGGGTACGCAGTATTTT
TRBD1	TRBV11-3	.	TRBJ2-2	CASSAQPGQSTGELFF	TGTGCCAGCAGCGCTCAGCCGGGACAGAGCACCGGGGAGCTGTTTTTT
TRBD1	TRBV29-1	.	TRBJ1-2	CSVVGQSYGYTF	TGCAGCGTTGTGGGACAGAGCTATGGCTACACCTTC
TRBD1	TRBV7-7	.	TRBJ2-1	CASSLGTAEYNEQFF	TGTGCTAGCAGCTTAGGGACAGCGGAATACAATGAGCAGTTCTTC
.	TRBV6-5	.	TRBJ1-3	CASSTEGVSGNTIYF	TGTGCCAGCAGTACCGAGGGGGTTAGTGGAAACACCATATATTTT
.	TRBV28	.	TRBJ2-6	CASSTLTVSGANVLTF	TGTGCCAGCTCCACCCTGACAGTCTCTGGGGCCAACGTCCTGACTTTC
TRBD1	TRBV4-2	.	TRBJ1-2	CASSPETGRKGYTF	TGTGCCAGCAGCCCCGAGACAGGGAGGAAGGGCTACACCTTC
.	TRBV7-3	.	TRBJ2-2	CASSSPGTSNTGELFF	TGTGCCAGCAGCTCCCCCGGGACATCGAACACCGGGGAGCTGTTTTTT
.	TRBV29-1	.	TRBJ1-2	CSVERGIRGGYTF	TGCAGCGTTGAGAGGGGGATTCGGGGCGGCTACACCTTC
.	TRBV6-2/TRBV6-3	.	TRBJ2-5	CASSQGETQYF	TGTGCCAGCAGTCAGGGAGAGACCCAGTACTTC
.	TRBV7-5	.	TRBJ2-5	CARTSLWGDRGSETQYF	TGTGCCAGAACCTCCCTGTGGGGGGACAGGGGATCAGAGACCCAGTACTTC
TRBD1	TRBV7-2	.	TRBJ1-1	CASSFQTGVATEAFF	TGTGCCAGCAGCTTTCAAACAGGGGTGGCCACTGAAGCTTTCTTT
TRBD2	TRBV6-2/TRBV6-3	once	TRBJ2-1	CASSFLLAGGPNEQFF	TGTGCCAGCAGTTTTCTCCTAGCGGGGGGGCCGAATGAGCAGTTCTTC
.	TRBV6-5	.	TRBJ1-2	CASRPPEGNYGYTF	TGTGCCAGCAGGCCCCCTGAGGGAAACTATGGCTACACCTTC
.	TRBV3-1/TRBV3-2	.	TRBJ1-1	CASSNQGGNTEAFF	TGTGCCAGCAGCAATCAGGGTGGGAACACTGAAGCTTTCTTT
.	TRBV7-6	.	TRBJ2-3	CASSFAPRAPTDTQYF	TGTGCCAGCAGCTTCGCACCCAGGGCCCCGACAGATACGCAGTATTTT
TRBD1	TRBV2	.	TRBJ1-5	CASSTGANQPQHF	TGTGCCAGCAGTACAGGGGCAAATCAGCCCCAGCATTTT
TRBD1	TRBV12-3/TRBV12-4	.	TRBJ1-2	CASTDRVGYGYTF	TGTGCCAGCACCGACAGGGTGGGCTATGGCTACACCTTC
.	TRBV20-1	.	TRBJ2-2	CSARAEELFF	TGCAGTGCTAGGGCCGAGGAGCTGTTTTTT
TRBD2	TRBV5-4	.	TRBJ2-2	CASSILGLADTGELFF	TGTGCCAGCAGCATTCTGGGACTAGCGGACACCGGGGAGCTGTTTTTT
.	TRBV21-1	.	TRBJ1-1	CASSNALLNTEAFF	TGTGCCAGCAGCAACGCACTACTGAACACTGAAGCTTTCTTT
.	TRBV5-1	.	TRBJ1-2	CASRGSPQGTAFNYGYTF	TGCGCCAGCAGAGGTTCCCCACAGGGAACTGCCTTTAACTATGGCTACACCTTC
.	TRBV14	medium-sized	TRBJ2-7	CASSGTGYEQYF	TGTGCCAGCAGTGGCACGGGGTACGAGCAGTACTTC
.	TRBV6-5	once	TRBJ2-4	CASSPLAKNIQYF	TGTGCCAGCAGTCCTCTAGCCAAAAACATTCAGTACTTC
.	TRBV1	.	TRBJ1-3	CTSSQDAGRGNTIYF	TGCACCAGCAGCCAAGATGCAGGGAGGGGAAACACCATATATTTT
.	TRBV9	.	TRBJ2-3	CASSPPGGEVTDTQYF	TGTGCCAGCAGCCCGCCCGGAGGGGAGGTCACAGATACGCAGTATTTT
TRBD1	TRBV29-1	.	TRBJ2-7	CSVEGQGGNEQYF	TGCAGCGTGGAGGGACAGGGAGGCAACGAGCAGTACTTC
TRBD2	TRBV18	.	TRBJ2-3	CASSPLERGGTDTQYF	TGTGCCAGCTCACCCCTCGAGCGGGGGGGCACAGATACGCAGTATTTT
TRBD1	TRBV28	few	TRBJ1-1	CASSAIPTGAGITEAFF	TGTGCCAGCAGTGCCATTCCGACAGGGGCGGGTATCACTGAAGCTTTCTTT
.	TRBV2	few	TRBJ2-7	CASSEANRDVGYYF	TGTGCCAGCAGTGAAGCGAACAGAGACGTCGGATATTACTTC
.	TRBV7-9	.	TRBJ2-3	CASSLALSTDTQYF	TGTGCCAGCAGCTTAGCCCTTAGCACAGATACGCAGTATTTT
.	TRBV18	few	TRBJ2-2	CASSPTLTTGELFF	TGTGCCAGCTCCCCGACTTTAACCACCGGGGAGCTGTTTTTT
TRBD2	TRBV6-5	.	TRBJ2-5	CAIRERSGASETQYF	TGTGCCATCCGGGAAAGGAGCGGGGCTAGTGAGACCCAGTACTTC
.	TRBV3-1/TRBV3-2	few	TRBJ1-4	CASTYGANEKLFF	TGTGCCAGCACCTACGGGGCTAATGAAAAACTGTTTTTT
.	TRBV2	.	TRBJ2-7	CASSLALEQYF	TGTGCCAGCAGTCTAGCTCTCGAGCAGTACTTC
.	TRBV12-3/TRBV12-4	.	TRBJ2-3	CASSYPTPDTQYF	TGTGCCAGCAGTTACCCTACCCCAGATACGCAGTATTTT
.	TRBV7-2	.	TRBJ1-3	CASSFDRSRDTIYF	TGTGCCAGCAGCTTCGACAGGTCACGGGACACCATATATTTT
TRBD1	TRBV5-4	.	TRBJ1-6	CASSLAGQTNSPLHF	TGTGCCAGCAGCTTGGCGGGACAGACTAATTCACCCCTCCACTTT
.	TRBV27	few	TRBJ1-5	CASSFVGRGGNQPQHF	TGTGCCAGCAGTTTTGTCGGCAGGGGAGGGAATCAGCCCCAGCATTTT
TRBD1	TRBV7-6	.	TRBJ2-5	CASSVIFDRGRETQYF	TGTGCCAGCAGCGTGATCTTTGACAGGGGGAGGGAGACCCAGTACTTC
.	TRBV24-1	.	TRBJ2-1	CATSGRANEQFF	TGTGCCACCAGTGGCAGGGCAAATGAGCAGTTCTTC
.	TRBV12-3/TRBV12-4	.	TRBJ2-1	CASSPEGYNEQFF	TGTGCCAGCAGCCCGGAGGGGTACAATGAGCAGTTCTTC
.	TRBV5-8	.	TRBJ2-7	CASSLGEVQSSYEQYF	TGTGCCAGCAGCTTGGGGGAGGTTCAGAGCTCCTACGAGCAGTACTTC
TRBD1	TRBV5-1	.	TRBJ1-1	CASRTGTVYMNTEAFF	TGCGCCAGCAGAACTGGGACAGTCTATATGAACACTGAAGCTTTCTTT
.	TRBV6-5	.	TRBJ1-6	CASSYNGGNESPLHF	TGTGCCAGCAGTTACAACGGGGGAAATGAATCACCCCTCCACTTT
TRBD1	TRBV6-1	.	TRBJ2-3	CASSGGGQNTDTQYF	TGTGCCAGCAGTGGAGGGGGACAGAACACAGATACGCAGTATTTT
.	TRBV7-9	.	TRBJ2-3	CASSAHPHSTDTQYF	TGTGCCAGCAGCGCACATCCACATAGCACAGATACGCAGTATTTT
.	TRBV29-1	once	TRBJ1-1	CSVEFALGAFF	TGCAGCGTTGAATTTGCACTTGGAGCTTTCTTT